This TCR beta chain derives from a study of blood T cell repertoires in COVID-19. In germline, CDR1 is MNHEY, CDR2 SVGAGI. The V gene end was trimmed by 6 bases and the J gene end by 5 bases; junction bases not matched to a gene: 3. This CDR3 contains 12 residues. Only in-frame clones appear in the TCRdb table, and some are missing; sequencing was by immunoSEQ multiplex PCR. Here the sample spans roughly 160,000 clones, over 70% being singletons. Adults between roughly 18 and 89 years of age took part from 24 US areas. Sequencing was performed on PBMCs or T cells enriched from blood (not recorded which). The rearrangement uses TRBV6-5 and TRBJ1-2, with TRBD1 identical over 7 bases. The TCR comes from a man aged 50 or older who had recovered from COVID-19. As DNA, the CDR3 is TGTGCCAGCAGGGGACAGCCTTATGGCTACACCTTC. The encoded protein is CASRGQPYGYTF.